Listed here are 26 T cell receptor beta chains from one sample, sequenced in a study of T cell responses to AZD1222 COVID-19 vaccine. Some clones are missing from TCRdb's copy, which holds only in-frame ones; the method was immunoSEQ multiplex PCR. The data hold over 120,000 clones, with approximately 92% observed a single time. Sequencing was performed on peripheral blood, taken on day 0 of AZD1222 vaccination. The receptors were sampled from an adult in good health.

The V and J genes are TRBV6-5 and TRBJ1-3; 7 bases fit TRBD1. From germline, CDR1 is MNHEY and CDR2 SVGAGI. This CDR3 has 14 residues. The ends lost 6 bases at V and 4 bases at J; junction bases unmatched: 6. The CDR3 sequence is CASRTGTGGNTIYF. CDR3 nucleotide sequence: TGTGCCAGCAGGACAGGGACGGGGGGAAACACCATATATTTT.

The chain joins TRBV4-1 to TRBJ1-3; D is ambiguous. The germline CDR1 and CDR2 sequences are MGHRA and YSYEKL. The CDR3 totals 17 residues. The ends were cut back, 4 bases at V and 0 bases at J, with 16 bases in the middle. The CDR3 nucleotides are TGCGCCAGCAGCCGAAGTCTCTTGACACCCTCTGGAAACACCATATATTTT. Protein: CASSRSLLTPSGNTIYF.

The V and J genes are TRBV6-5 and TRBJ1-3; D not certain. Trimming took 7 bases from V and 4 from J, leaving 11 bases between them. The V gene's germline CDR1 is MNHEY and CDR2 SVGAGI. This CDR3 is built from 13 residues. CDR3 region: CASINPQGNTIYF. Here the CDR3 DNA reads TGTGCCAGCATCAACCCCCAGGGAAACACCATATATTTT.

The chain has TRBV9 and TRBJ1-3, with a possible D match to TRBD1 (5 bases). The germline V gene has CDR1 SGDLS and CDR2 YYNGEE. The CDR3 totals 14 residues. Deletions cut 0 bases from V and 5 bases from J, with 9 bases between. In DNA form, the CDR3 reads TGTGCCAGCAGCGTAGACGAGGGGCGAAACACCATATATTTT. This encodes CASSVDEGRNTIYF.

The chain recombines TRBV5-4 with TRBJ2-2; 9 bases map to TRBD1. Germline values: CDR1 SGHNT, CDR2 YYREEE (reference sequence). V was pared by 4 bases and J by 8 bases, with 15 bases of the junction left unmatched. CDR3 size: 17 residues. The CDR3 protein is CASSPGGGTGMGGELFF. In DNA, the CDR3 is TGTGCCAGCAGCCCGGGCGGCGGGACAGGGATGGGGGGGGAGCTGTTTTTT.

V and J are TRBV30 and TRBJ1-2; D unclear. The CDR3 extends over 15 amino acids. Germline-derived CDR1 and CDR2 are GTSNPN and SVGIG (reference sequence). Trimming took 4 bases from V and 3 from J, leaving 18 bases between them. CDR3 nucleotides: TGTGCCTGGAACCCCCGCCAGAGGGTCGACTATGGCTACACCTTC. Residues: CAWNPRQRVDYGYTF.

The chain joins TRBV6-1 to TRBJ1-2, with 8 bases identical to TRBD1. This CDR3 has 16 amino acids. The V gene's germline CDR1 is MNHNS and CDR2 SASEGT. V gave up 3 bases and J gave up 4 bases; unmatched junction bases: 10. The CDR3 nucleotides read TGTGCCAGCAGTGATGGATTATCAGGGGGCCGCTATGGCTACACCTTC. This sequence encodes CASSDGLSGGRYGYTF.

V usage is TRBV9 and J usage is TRBJ1-3, with a tentative D call TRBD1 (5 bases). The CDR3 spans 15 residues. Germline V gives CDR1 SGDLS, CDR2 YYNGEE. V was clipped by 0 bases and J by 3 bases, with 10 bases between them. The CDR3: CASSVDRQIGNTIYF. The CDR3 DNA reads as TGTGCCAGCAGCGTAGATAGACAGATTGGAAACACCATATATTTT.

The chain combines TRBV4-1 with TRBJ2-2, with D uncertain. The CDR3 sequence is 14 residues long. From germline, CDR1 is MGHRA and CDR2 YSYEKL. The germline V and J ends were trimmed by 1 base and 7 bases, with 10 bases remaining between them. The DNA for the CDR3 is TGCGCCAGCAGCCAAGTTAGGTGGGACGGGGAGCTGTTTTTT. This translates into CASSQVRWDGELFF.

V usage is TRBV4-1 and J usage is TRBJ2-7, with a tentative D call TRBD2 (5 bases). This CDR3 region has 15 residues. V was pared by 0 bases and J by 3 bases, with 12 bases between. Looked up from germline, CDR1 is MGHRA and CDR2 is YSYEKL. CDR3 bases: TGCGCCAGCAGCCAAGATATGGCTAGCAGCTACGAGCAGTACTTC. Its translation: CASSQDMASSYEQYF.

The chain combines TRBV5-1 with TRBJ2-1; D possibly corresponds to TRBD1 (5 bases). V was trimmed by 2 bases and J by 4 bases, leaving 16 bases between them. The germline CDR1 and CDR2 sequences are SGHRS and YFSETQ. The length of the CDR3 is 16 residues. The CDR3 protein is CASSFYLGARYNEQFF. The DNA of the CDR3 is TGCGCCAGCAGCTTCTACCTAGGGGCGCGATACAATGAGCAGTTCTTC.

A single count supports this clone. V is TRBV7-2 and J is TRBJ1-2; TRBD1 might be the D (6 bases). Germline V CDR1 and CDR2: SGHTA, FQGNSA. V lost 5 bases and J lost 5, with 12 bases in between. This CDR3 spans 13 amino acids. CDR3 nucleotides: TGTGCCAGCAGCCCAGGGGTGTGGTATGGCTACACCTTC. This gives the protein CASSPGVWYGYTF.

The chain employs TRBV27 and TRBJ1-4, with TRBD1 matching 10 bases. Germline V lookup: CDR1 MNHEY, CDR2 SMNVEV (reference sequence). V lost 6 bases to trimming and J lost 10 bases; unmatched junction nucleotides: 11. The CDR3 runs 15 residues. CDR3 nucleotides: TGTGCCAGCAGGAGTTGGGACAGGGGACGGGGAAAACTGTTTTTT. Translated: CASRSWDRGRGKLFF.

The chain uses TRBV27 and TRBJ2-1; 8 bases map to TRBD1. The germline V gene has CDR1 MNHEY and CDR2 SMNVEV (reference sequence). Trimming took 7 bases from V and 14 from J; bases not matched to a gene: 10. The CDR3 consists of 12 residues. This CDR3 reads CASKPPGTGEFF. The CDR3 coding sequence is TGTGCCAGCAAGCCGCCCGGGACAGGAGAGTTCTTC.

This clone was recorded once. The genes are TRBV5-1 and TRBJ2-7; 7 nucleotides line up with TRBD1. This CDR3 spans 13 amino acids. Germline values: CDR1 SGHRS, CDR2 YFSETQ. The V and J ends lost 8 bases and 4 bases, in that order; junction bases with no gene match: 9. The CDR3 region is CASSPQGRYEQYF. CDR3 nucleotide sequence: TGCGCCAGTTCTCCACAGGGGCGGTACGAGCAGTACTTC.

This sequence joins TRBV3-1 (or the pseudogene TRBV3-2) and TRBJ1-1; 7 nucleotides agree with TRBD1. Unmatched junction bases numbered 6, after V lost 4 bases and J lost 1 base. Germline-derived CDR1 and CDR2 are LGHDT and YNNKEL (reference sequence). This CDR3 is built from 15 residues. CDR3 nucleotide sequence: TGTGCCAGCAGCCCCGCCGGGACAGAGAACACTGAAGCTTTCTTT. This translates into CASSPAGTENTEAFF.

The rearrangement links TRBV7-3 to TRBJ2-2, with TRBD2 as a possible D gene (5 bases). Trimming removed 5 bases from V and 8 bases from J, with 6 bases in between. The length of the CDR3 is 11 residues. Germline CDR1 reads SGHTA; CDR2 reads FQGTGA. This CDR3 is CASSRGGELFF. DNA for the CDR3: TGTGCCAGCAGCCGCGGGGGGGAGCTGTTTTTT.

The chain combines TRBV10-3 with TRBJ2-5; D unresolved. The germline V gene encodes CDR1 ENHRY and CDR2 SYGVKD. CDR3 length: 14 amino acids. The V and J ends lost 3 bases and 1 base respectively, with 9 bases between them. The CDR3 region is CAISEPGSQETQYF. For the CDR3, the DNA is TGTGCCATCAGTGAACCGGGCTCCCAAGAGACCCAGTACTTC.

The chain employs TRBV5-1 and TRBJ1-4, with TRBD1 identical over 9 bases. This CDR3 has 15 residues. The germline V gene encodes CDR1 SGHRS and CDR2 YFSETQ. After removal of 5 bases from V and 8 bases from J, the junction contained 10 bases not matched to a gene. The CDR3 region has the DNA TGCGCCAGCAGTTCCCTTGGGACAGGGAACGAAAAACTGTTTTTT. Translated, it gives CASSSLGTGNEKLFF.

The gene calls are TRBV29-1 and TRBJ1-1; a weak D match, TRBD1 (6 bases). Germline V gene data show CDR1 as SQVTM and CDR2 as ANQGSEA. V was shortened by 4 bases and J by 0 bases, with 12 bases between the two germline ends. This CDR3 has 14 residues. For the CDR3, the DNA is TGCAGCGTTGCCTGGGGGGGGCTGAACACTGAAGCTTTCTTT. Its translation is CSVAWGGLNTEAFF.

The CDR3: CASSWTGGTEAFF. The CDR3 DNA follows: TGTGCCAGTAGTTGGACAGGGGGCACTGAAGCTTTCTTT. The chain carries TRBV19 and TRBJ1-1, with 10 bases identical to TRBD1. Germline assignment: CDR1 LNHDA and CDR2 SQIVND (reference sequence). The CDR3 contains 13 residues. V lost 5 bases, J lost 4 bases, and 1 base stayed unmatched.

This chain joins TRBV5-6 and TRBJ2-5; D is uncertain. Per germline, CDR1 SGHDT and CDR2 YYEEEE. There are 11 residues in the CDR3. The V end was cut by 2 bases, the J end by 7 bases, with 6 bases between. The CDR3 nucleotides are TGTGCCAGCAGCTTCCTCGGGACCCAGTACTTC. It translates to CASSFLGTQYF.

The rearrangement links TRBV15 to TRBJ2-3; no definite D call. Trimming cost V 3 bases and J 0 bases, with 7 bases left between them. This CDR3 is 14 amino acids long. In germline, CDR1 is LNHNV, CDR2 YYDKDF (reference sequence). CDR3 region: CATSSGISTDTQYF. In DNA, the CDR3 is TGTGCCACCAGCAGCGGAATTAGCACAGATACGCAGTATTTT.

The chain recombines TRBV5-1 with TRBJ2-1, with 13 positions matching TRBD2. CDR1 SGHRS and CDR2 YFSETQ come from the germline V gene. This CDR3 has 15 residues. V gave up 7 bases and J gave up 8 bases; unmatched junction bases: 9. CDR3 sequence reads: CASGTSGIASDEQFF. Here the CDR3 DNA reads TGCGCCAGCGGGACTAGCGGGATCGCATCTGATGAGCAGTTCTTC.

This chain connects TRBV15 to TRBJ2-7; 12 nucleotides line up with TRBD1. The germline V gene has CDR1 LNHNV and CDR2 YYDKDF (reference sequence). The CDR3 has 14 residues. The junction had 5 bases not matched to a gene; V was cut back by 5 bases and J by 6 bases. The CDR3 protein is CATSSGTGGFEQYF. The CDR3, as DNA: TGTGCCACCAGCTCCGGGACAGGGGGCTTCGAGCAGTACTTC.

This chain uses TRBV29-1 with TRBJ1-5; 8 bases fit TRBD1. CDR1 is SQVTM, CDR2 ANQGSEA, per germline. The V segment lost 6 bases and the J segment 2 bases; nucleotides outside the gene matches: 3. This CDR3 region has 13 residues. The DNA for the CDR3 is TGCAGCGTCTCGGACAGGGGCAATCAGCCCCAGCATTTT. Translated: CSVSDRGNQPQHF.